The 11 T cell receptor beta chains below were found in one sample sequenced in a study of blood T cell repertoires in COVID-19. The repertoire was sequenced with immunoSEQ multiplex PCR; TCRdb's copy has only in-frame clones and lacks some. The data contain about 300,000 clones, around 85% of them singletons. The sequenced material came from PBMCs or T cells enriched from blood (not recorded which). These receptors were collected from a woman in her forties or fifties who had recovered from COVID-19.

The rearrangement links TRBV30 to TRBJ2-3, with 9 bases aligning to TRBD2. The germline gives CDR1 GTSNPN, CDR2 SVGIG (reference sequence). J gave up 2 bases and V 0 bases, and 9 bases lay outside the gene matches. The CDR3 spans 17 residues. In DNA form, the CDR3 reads TGTGCCTGGAGTGTACACCTTCTAGCGGGGTCCACAGATACGCAGTATTTT. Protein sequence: CAWSVHLLAGSTDTQYF.

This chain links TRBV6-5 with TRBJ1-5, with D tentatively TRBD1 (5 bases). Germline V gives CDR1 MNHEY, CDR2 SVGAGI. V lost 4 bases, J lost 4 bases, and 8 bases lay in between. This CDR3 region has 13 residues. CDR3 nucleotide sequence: TGTGCCAGCAGTTTACAGGTTAATCAGCCCCAGCATTTT. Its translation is CASSLQVNQPQHF.

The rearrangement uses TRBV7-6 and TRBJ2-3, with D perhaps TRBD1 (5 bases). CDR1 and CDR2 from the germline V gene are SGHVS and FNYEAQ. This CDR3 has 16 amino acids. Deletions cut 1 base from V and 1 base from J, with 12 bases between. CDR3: CASSLGVRGGTDTQYF. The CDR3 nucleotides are TGTGCCAGCAGCTTAGGAGTAAGGGGCGGCACAGATACGCAGTATTTT.

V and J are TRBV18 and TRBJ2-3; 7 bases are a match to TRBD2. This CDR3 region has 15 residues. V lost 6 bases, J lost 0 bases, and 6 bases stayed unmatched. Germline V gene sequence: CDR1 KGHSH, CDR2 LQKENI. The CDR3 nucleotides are TGTGCCAGCTCCCGGAGCGGGACTAGCACAGATACGCAGTATTTT. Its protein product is CASSRSGTSTDTQYF.

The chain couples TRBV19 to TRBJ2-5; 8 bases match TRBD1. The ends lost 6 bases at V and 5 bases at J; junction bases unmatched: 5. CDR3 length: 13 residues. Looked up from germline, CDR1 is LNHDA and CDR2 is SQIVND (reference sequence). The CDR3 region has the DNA TGTGCCAGTAGGAGACAGGGGTGGGAGACCCAGTACTTC. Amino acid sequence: CASRRQGWETQYF.

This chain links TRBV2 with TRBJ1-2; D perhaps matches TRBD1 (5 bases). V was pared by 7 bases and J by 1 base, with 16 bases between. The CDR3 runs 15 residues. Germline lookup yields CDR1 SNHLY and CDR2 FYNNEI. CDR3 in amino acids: CASIREAQGNYGYTF. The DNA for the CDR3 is TGTGCCAGCATTCGAGAAGCCCAGGGTAACTATGGCTACACCTTC.

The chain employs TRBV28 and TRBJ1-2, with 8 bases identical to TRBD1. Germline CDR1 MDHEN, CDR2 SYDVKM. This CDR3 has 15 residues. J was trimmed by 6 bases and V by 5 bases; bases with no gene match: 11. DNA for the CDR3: TGTGCCAGCAGTCCGTTCCAGGGACAGGCTAATGGCTACACCTTC. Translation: CASSPFQGQANGYTF.

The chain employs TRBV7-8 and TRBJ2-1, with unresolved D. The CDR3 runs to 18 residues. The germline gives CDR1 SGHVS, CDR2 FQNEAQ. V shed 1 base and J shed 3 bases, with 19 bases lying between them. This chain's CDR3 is CASSLETARSFYYNEQFF. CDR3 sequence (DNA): TGTGCCAGCAGCTTAGAGACGGCTAGGAGTTTCTACTACAATGAGCAGTTCTTC.

The CDR3 here is CATSKYRGSGNTIYF. CDR3 nucleotides: TGTGCCACCAGCAAATACAGGGGATCTGGAAACACCATATATTTT. V is TRBV15 and J is TRBJ1-3; 7 bases align to TRBD1. In germline, CDR1 is LNHNV, CDR2 YYDKDF (reference sequence). J lost 1 base, V lost 4 bases, and 4 bases had no gene match. CDR3 length: 15 amino acids.

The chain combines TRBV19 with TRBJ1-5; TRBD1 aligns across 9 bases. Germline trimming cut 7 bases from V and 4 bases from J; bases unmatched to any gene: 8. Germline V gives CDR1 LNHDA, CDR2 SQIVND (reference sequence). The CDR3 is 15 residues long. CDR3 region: CASTVTGQGNQPQHF. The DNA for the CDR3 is TGTGCCAGTACAGTCACGGGACAGGGTAATCAGCCCCAGCATTTT. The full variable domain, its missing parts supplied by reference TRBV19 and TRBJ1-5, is DGGITQSPKYLFRKEGQNVTLSCEQNLNHDAMYWYRQDPGQGLRLIYYSQIVNDFQKGDIAEGYSVSREKKESFPLTVTSAQKNPTAFYLCASTVTGQGNQPQHFGDGTRLSIL.

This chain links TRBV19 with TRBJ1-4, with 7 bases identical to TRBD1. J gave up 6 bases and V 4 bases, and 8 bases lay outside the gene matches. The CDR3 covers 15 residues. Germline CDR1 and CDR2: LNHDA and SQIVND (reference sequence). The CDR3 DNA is TGTGCCAGTAGTACCAGGACAGGAGACTATGAAAAACTGTTTTTT. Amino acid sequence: CASSTRTGDYEKLFF.